The 23 T cell receptor beta chains below all came from one sample that was sequenced in a study of blood T cell repertoires in COVID-19. Only in-frame clones appear in the TCRdb table, and some are missing; sequencing was by immunoSEQ multiplex PCR. The sample has 150,000 to 200,000 clones, more than 85% seen once. Material for sequencing was peripheral blood. These receptor sequences come from an elderly woman in a cohort sampled during active or convalescent COVID-19.

The chain couples TRBV18 to TRBJ1-6, with 11 bases fitting TRBD1. The CDR3 spans 14 residues. With 5 bases clipped from V and 9 bases from J, the junction kept 3 bases outside the gene matches. Germline lookup yields CDR1 KGHSH and CDR2 LQKENI. As DNA, the CDR3 is TGTGCCAGCTCAGGACAGGGGGCGAGTTCACCCCTCCACTTT. Protein sequence: CASSGQGASSPLHF. The variable domain in full, with the rest retrieved from reference TRBV18 and TRBJ1-6, is NAGVMQNPRHLVRRRGQEARLRCSPMKGHSHVYWYRQLPEEGLKFMVYLQKENIIDESGMPKERFSAEFPKEGPSILRIQQVVRGDSAAYFCASSGQGASSPLHFGNGTRLTVT.

The rearrangement joins TRBV10-3 to TRBJ1-2, with a tentative D call TRBD1 (6 bases). Per germline, CDR1 ENHRY and CDR2 SYGVKD. This CDR3 has 16 amino acids. V shed 2 bases and J shed 1 base, with 14 bases lying between them. The CDR3 bases are TGTGCCATCAGTGAGGGAAGGACAGACTATAACTATGGCTACACCTTC. This sequence encodes CAISEGRTDYNYGYTF.

V and J are TRBV5-1 and TRBJ2-5, with TRBD2 matching 9 bases. The germline CDR1 and CDR2 sequences are SGHRS and YFSETQ. The CDR3 runs to 13 residues. This chain's CDR3 is CAAGREGPETQYF. CDR3 bases: TGCGCGGCGGGGCGGGAGGGCCCGGAGACCCAGTACTTC.

A remark on this clone: A read error may account for a junction end that differs from germline. This chain uses TRBV27 with TRBJ1-5; 8 nucleotides line up with TRBD1. CDR1 and CDR2 (germline): MNHEY, SMNVEV (reference sequence). The CDR3 loop spans 15 amino acids. In nucleotides, the CDR3 is TGTGCCAGCAGTTTGCGAGGACAGGGCAATCGGCCCCAGCATTTT. Its translation is CASSLRGQGNRPQHF.

The chain has TRBV10-3 and TRBJ1-1; D might be TRBD1 (5 bases). Trimming took off 6 bases at V and 7 bases at J, with 9 bases between the two ends. Germline lookup yields CDR1 ENHRY and CDR2 SYGVKD. The CDR3 has 11 amino acids. The CDR3 spells CAIRDQGEAFF. For the CDR3, the DNA is TGTGCCATCAGAGATCAGGGTGAAGCTTTCTTT.

V gene TRBV7-5 combines with J gene TRBJ2-7; TRBD1 is the table's D call and was not checked against the DNA. TRBV7-5 is reported as a pseudogene. The CDR3 contains 15 residues. The CDR3 protein is CARSIRTGDTYEQYF. As DNA, the CDR3 is TGTGCCAGAAGCATTAGGACAGGGGATACCTACGAGCAGTACTTC.

V and J are TRBV19 and TRBJ1-6; D might be TRBD1 (5 bases). The CDR3 contains 16 residues. Germline V CDR1 and CDR2: LNHDA, SQIVND (reference sequence). V was cut by 0 bases and J by 7 bases, with 13 bases left in between. The CDR3 reads CASSIEYRPLNSPLHF. DNA of the CDR3: TGTGCCAGTAGTATAGAGTACAGGCCCTTAAATTCACCCCTCCACTTT.

This clone has just one count. The gene calls are TRBV29-1 and TRBJ2-1; TRBD1 is a possible D gene (6 bases). Between the trimmed V and J ends, which lost 4 bases and 2 bases, there was a span of 9 bases. Germline-derived CDR1 and CDR2 are SQVTM and ANQGSEA. CDR3 length equals 13 residues. The CDR3 nucleotides are TGCAGCGTTGCGGACAGCCCCTACAATGAGCAGTTCTTC. Protein sequence: CSVADSPYNEQFF.

The chain joins TRBV7-9 to TRBJ2-7; D unresolved. The length of the CDR3 is 13 residues. Germline CDR1 reads SEHNR; CDR2 reads FQNEAQ (reference sequence). The germline V and J ends were trimmed by 0 bases and 0 bases, with 3 bases remaining between them. CDR3 residues: CASSLAGSYEQYF. CDR3 coding DNA: TGTGCCAGCAGCTTAGCCGGCTCCTACGAGCAGTACTTC.

This clone was observed once. The rearrangement uses TRBV5-5 and TRBJ1-4; TRBD1 is a possible D gene (5 bases). The V and J ends lost 4 bases and 7 bases respectively, with 17 bases between them. CDR1 SGHKS and CDR2 YYEKEE come from the germline V gene (reference sequence). The CDR3 extends over 15 amino acids. CDR3 residues: CASSIPGQGGEKLFF. Written as DNA, the CDR3 is TGTGCCAGCAGCATTCCTGGCCAGGGTGGTGAAAAACTGTTTTTT.

The rearrangement links TRBV5-1 to TRBJ1-2, with D perhaps matching TRBD1 (5 bases). Trimming cost V 1 base and J 2 bases, with 12 bases left between them. Germline values: CDR1 SGHRS, CDR2 YFSETQ. This CDR3 has 15 residues. The CDR3 DNA follows: TGCGCCAGCAGCTTGACGGCACGGGGGAACTATGGCTACACCTTC. It yields the protein CASSLTARGNYGYTF.

This chain links TRBV19 with TRBJ1-5; TRBD1 matches at 7 bases. Germline V gives CDR1 LNHDA, CDR2 SQIVND (reference sequence). The CDR3 contains 15 residues. The ends lost 10 bases at V and 0 bases at J; junction bases unmatched: 9. The CDR3 coding sequence is TGTGCCATTAAACCGACAGGGAATAGCAATCAGCCCCAGCATTTT. Translation gives CAIKPTGNSNQPQHF.

This clone was found a few times. The chain joins TRBV7-9 to TRBJ2-2; TRBD1 aligns across 10 bases. Germline V gives CDR1 SEHNR, CDR2 FQNEAQ (reference sequence). The trim removed 2 bases at V and 4 bases at J, leaving 1 base unmatched. The CDR3 is 15 amino acids. The CDR3 coding sequence is TGTGCCAGCAGCTTACGACAGGGGGCCACCGGGGAGCTGTTTTTT. This translates into CASSLRQGATGELFF.

This chain connects TRBV27 to TRBJ1-2, with TRBD1 identical over 8 bases. The CDR3 has 15 amino acids. With V trimmed by 7 bases and J by 4 bases, 11 bases remained unmatched. The V gene's germline CDR1 is MNHEY and CDR2 SMNVEV (reference sequence). This CDR3 reads CASTTADRVGYGYTF. The DNA of the CDR3 is TGTGCCAGCACGACCGCGGACAGGGTTGGCTATGGCTACACCTTC.

This clone was found a few times. This rearrangement joins TRBV27 to TRBJ1-5, with 7 bases matching TRBD1. Germline CDR1 is MNHEY and CDR2 is SMNVEV (reference sequence). V was clipped by 7 bases and J by 4 bases; unmatched bases: 13. The CDR3 contains 16 residues. CDR3 in amino acids: CASKPDWDSRNQPQHF. The CDR3 nucleotides read TGTGCCAGCAAACCCGATTGGGACAGCCGAAATCAGCCCCAGCATTTT.

This clone was seen a few times. V usage is TRBV7-6 and J usage is TRBJ2-1; a possible D gene is TRBD2 (5 bases). Germline CDR1 SGHVS, CDR2 FNYEAQ. V dropped 1 base and J dropped 3 bases, with 13 bases sitting between them. The CDR3 is made up of 16 amino acids. The CDR3 protein is CASSLDGGSLYNEQFF. In nucleotides, the CDR3 is TGTGCCAGCAGCTTAGACGGCGGGTCCCTCTACAATGAGCAGTTCTTC.

CDR3: CSASIWQRGREQYF. CDR3 sequence (DNA): TGCAGTGCTAGTATTTGGCAGAGGGGGAGAGAGCAGTACTTC. The chain carries TRBV20-1 and TRBJ2-7; possible D gene TRBD1, 6 bases. This CDR3 has 14 amino acids. Germline V lookup: CDR1 DFQATT, CDR2 SNEGSKA (reference sequence). V lost 3 bases and J lost 7, with 19 bases in between.

V is TRBV5-6 and J is TRBJ2-1; 8 nucleotides align to TRBD1. The CDR3 extends over 18 amino acids. Unmatched junction bases numbered 15, after V lost 2 bases and J lost 5 bases. CDR1 and CDR2 (germline): SGHDT, YYEEEE. CDR3 amino acids: CASSLGDFNRGFDNEQFF. As DNA, the CDR3 is TGTGCCAGCAGCTTAGGAGACTTTAACAGGGGGTTTGACAATGAGCAGTTCTTC.

J is TRBJ2-7 and V is TRBV5-1; D is perhaps TRBD2 (6 bases). Between the trimmed V and J ends, which lost 6 bases and 0 bases, there was a span of 19 bases. The germline gives CDR1 SGHRS, CDR2 YFSETQ. This CDR3 is built from 16 residues. CDR3 bases: TGCGCCAGCACCGGCGCACCGAGCGGGTCCTCCTACGAGCAGTACTTC. Translated: CASTGAPSGSSYEQYF.

The chain uses TRBV11-2 and TRBJ2-7, with D uncertain. Trimming pared 3 bases from V and 2 bases from J, leaving 5 bases between. The germline gives CDR1 SGHAT, CDR2 FQNNGV. The CDR3 is made up of 12 amino acids. CDR3 bases: TGTGCCAGCAGCTTCGAGCCCTACGAGCAGTACTTC. Protein: CASSFEPYEQYF.

The chain combines TRBV2 with TRBJ2-5; TRBD2 agrees at 9 bases. Losses at the gene ends were 8 bases for V and 4 bases for J; bases not matched to a gene: 8. The CDR3 length is 14 residues. In germline, CDR1 is SNHLY, CDR2 FYNNEI. The CDR3 bases are TGTGCCAGCGGACCGGGACTAGCAGGAGAGACCCAGTACTTC. Encoded protein: CASGPGLAGETQYF.

This rearrangement joins TRBV30 to TRBJ1-6, with 8 bases that match TRBD1. Trimming removed 4 bases from V and 1 base from J; junction bases left unmatched: 6. The CDR3 runs to 16 residues. Germline V lookup: CDR1 GTSNPN, CDR2 SVGIG (reference sequence). The CDR3 coding sequence is TGTGCCTGGACAACAGGGGGGATGTCCTATAATTCACCCCTCCACTTT. The encoded protein is CAWTTGGMSYNSPLHF.

The genes are TRBV9 and TRBJ2-3; TRBD2 agrees at 11 bases. This CDR3 has 17 residues. Losses at the gene ends were 2 bases for V and 2 bases for J; bases not matched to a gene: 7. Germline lookup yields CDR1 SGDLS and CDR2 YYNGEE. The CDR3 DNA reads TGTGCCAGCAGCGTCCTCAAGACTAGCGGGAACACAGATACGCAGTATTTT. This codes for CASSVLKTSGNTDTQYF.